Listed below are T cell receptor beta chains from one sample, sequenced in a study of breast tumors, draining lymph nodes, adjacent tissues. TCRdb passed the multiplex PCR reads through MiXCR, listing each CDR3 protein once. The sample yields roughly 70,000 distinct CDR3 sequences, approximately 45% seen once. Specimen: breast tumor tissue. The origin of the receptors is a female donor with breast cancer. Some clones in this sample may be carry-over from other donors' samples. CDR3s include the opening cysteine and the closing phenylalanine or tryptophan. Each record gives: D gene, clone size, J gene, V gene, CDR3 protein, CDR3 DNA. A D gene is named only where the DNA matches it firmly. The size of a clone is reported for some rows only, either as once, few or many, or as a class for expanded clones.

d_call: .; clone_size: many; j_call: TRBJ2-2; v_call: TRBV6-5; cdr3_aa: CASRRLFTSTGELFF; cdr3_nt: TGTGCCAGCAGGCGACTATTCACCTCCACCGGGGAGCTGTTTTTT
d_call: .; clone_size: .; j_call: TRBJ1-2; v_call: TRBV7-2; cdr3_aa: CASSFLQGLETNYGYTF; cdr3_nt: TGTGCCAGCAGCTTCCTCCAGGGACTTGAGACTAACTATGGCTACACGTTC
d_call: .; clone_size: .; j_call: TRBJ2-6; v_call: TRBV2; cdr3_aa: CASSEQGANVLTF; cdr3_nt: TGTGCCAGCAGTGAACAAGGGGCCAACGTCCTGACTTTC
d_call: .; clone_size: .; j_call: TRBJ1-5; v_call: TRBV7-2; cdr3_aa: CASSFTGGSTDTQHF; cdr3_nt: TGTGCCAGCAGCTTTACCGGGGGGAGCACAGATACGCAGCATTTT
d_call: TRBD2; clone_size: many; j_call: TRBJ2-1; v_call: TRBV6-5; cdr3_aa: CASSYSPRGDEQFF; cdr3_nt: TGTGCCAGCAGTTACTCCCCACGGGGGGATGAGCAGTTCTTC
d_call: .; clone_size: few; j_call: TRBJ2-4; v_call: TRBV19; cdr3_aa: CASSIQGKNIQYF; cdr3_nt: TGTGCCAGTAGTATACAGGGTAAAAACATTCAGTACTTC
d_call: .; clone_size: .; j_call: TRBJ2-7; v_call: TRBV20-1; cdr3_aa: CSVRRGNYEPYF; cdr3_nt: TGCAGTGTTAGGCGGGGAAACTACGAGCCGTACTTC
d_call: .; clone_size: .; j_call: TRBJ1-2; v_call: TRBV7-2; cdr3_aa: CASSLAGAKYGCTF; cdr3_nt: TGTGCCAGCAGCCTAGCGGGGGCAAAGTATGGCTGCACCTTC
d_call: TRBD1; clone_size: many; j_call: TRBJ1-2; v_call: TRBV18; cdr3_aa: CASSPTGREYGYTF; cdr3_nt: TGTGCCAGCTCACCGACAGGGCGGGAATATGGCTACACCTTC
d_call: .; clone_size: .; j_call: TRBJ1-2; v_call: TRBV20-1; cdr3_aa: CRTNGARGYTF; cdr3_nt: TGCAGAACGAACGGGGCTCGCGGCTACACCTTC
d_call: .; clone_size: .; j_call: TRBJ2-1; v_call: TRBV7-3; cdr3_aa: CASPFPLCSYNEQFF; cdr3_nt: TGTGCCAGCCCCTTCCCACTGTGCTCCTACAATGAGCAGTTCTTC
d_call: .; clone_size: .; j_call: TRBJ2-2; v_call: TRBV20-1; cdr3_aa: CSARAQGGGLF; cdr3_nt: TGCAGTGCTAGAGCCCAGGGGGGGGGACTTTTT
d_call: TRBD1; clone_size: few; j_call: TRBJ2-1; v_call: TRBV3-1; cdr3_aa: CASSLVPGTSQGNEQFF; cdr3_nt: TGTGCCAGCAGTCTTGTTCCCGGGACCTCACAGGGGAATGAGCAGTTCTTC
d_call: TRBD2; clone_size: many; j_call: TRBJ2-3; v_call: TRBV19; cdr3_aa: CASSPPAGVPHTDTQYF; cdr3_nt: TGTGCCAGTAGTCCCCCCGCGGGGGTCCCACACACAGATACGCAGTATTTT
d_call: .; clone_size: many; j_call: TRBJ1-6; v_call: TRBV7-9; cdr3_aa: CASSLAGDINSPLHF; cdr3_nt: TGTGCCAGCAGCTTAGCCGGGGACATTAATTCACCCCTCCACTTT
d_call: .; clone_size: .; j_call: TRBJ2-1; v_call: TRBV2; cdr3_aa: CTSRSSRVSYYEQFF; cdr3_nt: TGTACCAGCAGGTCTTCTAGGGTTTCCTATTATGAGCAGTTCTTC
d_call: TRBD2; clone_size: medium-sized; j_call: TRBJ2-7; v_call: TRBV9; cdr3_aa: CASSVGLGLAGTYEQYF; cdr3_nt: TGTGCCAGCAGCGTAGGGCTGGGACTAGCGGGCACCTACGAGCAGTACTTC
d_call: TRBD1; clone_size: many; j_call: TRBJ1-6; v_call: TRBV11-2; cdr3_aa: CASSRQGAGSPLHF; cdr3_nt: TGTGCCAGCAGCCGACAGGGAGCTGGGTCACCCCTCCACTTT
d_call: .; clone_size: .; j_call: TRBJ1-2; v_call: TRBV20-1; cdr3_aa: CMPGTDLNYGYTF; cdr3_nt: TGCATGCCGGGAACTGATCTCAACTATGGCTACACCTTC
d_call: TRBD1; clone_size: few; j_call: TRBJ1-1; v_call: TRBV7-3; cdr3_aa: CASSGGTGGETEAFF; cdr3_nt: TGTGCCAGCAGCGGCGGGACAGGGGGGGAGACTGAAGCTTTCTTT
d_call: .; clone_size: many; j_call: TRBJ2-7; v_call: TRBV7-9; cdr3_aa: CASSLTFAQGPYEQYF; cdr3_nt: TGTGCCAGCAGCTTAACTTTCGCGCAGGGGCCCTACGAGCAGTACTTC
d_call: TRBD1; clone_size: many; j_call: TRBJ2-5; v_call: TRBV12-5; cdr3_aa: CASGTDRGVLGTQYF; cdr3_nt: TGTGCTAGTGGGACCGACAGGGGGGTCCTCGGGACCCAGTACTTC
d_call: TRBD1; clone_size: many; j_call: TRBJ1-2; v_call: TRBV3-1; cdr3_aa: CASSQASGTGRGYTF; cdr3_nt: TGTGCCAGCAGCCAAGCCTCTGGGACAGGCAGGGGCTACACCTTC
d_call: .; clone_size: many; j_call: TRBJ2-4; v_call: TRBV7-9; cdr3_aa: CASSLNVGVDGAKNIQYF; cdr3_nt: TGTGCCAGCAGCTTAAATGTCGGGGTGGATGGAGCCAAAAACATTCAGTACTTC
d_call: TRBD1; clone_size: once; j_call: TRBJ2-2; v_call: TRBV19; cdr3_aa: CASSRQGASGTGELFF; cdr3_nt: TGTGCCAGTAGTCGGCAGGGGGCGTCGGGCACCGGGGAGCTGTTTTTT
d_call: TRBD2; clone_size: many; j_call: TRBJ2-7; v_call: TRBV6-5; cdr3_aa: CASSGINSRTSGSGYEQYF; cdr3_nt: TGTGCCAGCAGTGGTATAAACAGCCGGACTAGCGGGAGCGGCTACGAGCAGTACTTC
d_call: TRBD2; clone_size: few; j_call: TRBJ2-5; v_call: TRBV27; cdr3_aa: CASSSRLAGEVSAETQYF; cdr3_nt: TGTGCCAGCAGTTCCCGACTAGCGGGGGAGGTTAGTGCGGAGACCCAGTACTTC
d_call: TRBD2; clone_size: many; j_call: TRBJ2-5; v_call: TRBV7-9; cdr3_aa: CASSWTSGGLETQYF; cdr3_nt: TGTGCCAGCAGCTGGACTAGCGGGGGGCTGGAGACCCAGTACTTC
d_call: .; clone_size: .; j_call: TRBJ2-2; v_call: TRBV4-1; cdr3_aa: CASSQDTSRYGELFF; cdr3_nt: TGCGCCAGCAGCCAGGATACTAGCAGATACGGGGAGCTGTTTTTT
d_call: .; clone_size: once; j_call: TRBJ2-5; v_call: TRBV11-2; cdr3_aa: CASSPNSRRETQYF; cdr3_nt: TGTGCCAGCAGCCCTAACTCTAGAAGGGAGACCCAGTACTTC
d_call: .; clone_size: .; j_call: TRBJ2-7; v_call: TRBV18; cdr3_aa: CASSPQSAVTYEQYF; cdr3_nt: TGTGCCAGCTCACCACAGTCGGCCGTAACCTACGAGCAGTACTTC
d_call: .; clone_size: .; j_call: TRBJ1-4; v_call: TRBV5-1; cdr3_aa: CASSLGGPLEKLFF; cdr3_nt: TGCGCCAGCAGCTTGGGGGGGCCCTTGGAAAAATTGTTTTTT
d_call: .; clone_size: .; j_call: TRBJ2-1; v_call: TRBV7-2; cdr3_aa: CASSDPPSVSSYNEQFF; cdr3_nt: TGTGCCAGCAGTGACCCTCCTAGCGTGAGCTCCTACAATGAGCAGTTCTTC
d_call: TRBD2; clone_size: .; j_call: TRBJ2-7; v_call: TRBV15; cdr3_aa: CATSSGGVASGSWVEEQYF; cdr3_nt: TGTGCCACCTCTAGCGGGGGGGTGGCTAGCGGGAGTTGGGTCGAAGAGCAGTACTTC
d_call: .; clone_size: .; j_call: TRBJ2-1; v_call: TRBV20-1; cdr3_aa: CSARDVADTQFF; cdr3_nt: TGCAGTGCTAGAGATGTTGCAGATACGCAGTTCTTC
d_call: .; clone_size: many; j_call: TRBJ2-7; v_call: TRBV18; cdr3_aa: CASSPPGRYEQYF; cdr3_nt: TGTGCCAGCTCACCACCGGGGAGGTACGAGCAGTACTTC
d_call: TRBD1; clone_size: many; j_call: TRBJ1-1; v_call: TRBV5-1; cdr3_aa: CASRLGQSNTEAFF; cdr3_nt: TGCGCCAGCAGACTGGGACAGTCGAACACTGAAGCTTTCTTT
d_call: TRBD2; clone_size: .; j_call: TRBJ2-3; v_call: TRBV12-3/TRBV12-4; cdr3_aa: CASSSPSGVPMDTQYF; cdr3_nt: TGTGCCAGCAGCTCGCCTAGCGGGGTTCCAATGGACACGCAGTATTTC
d_call: TRBD1; clone_size: .; j_call: TRBJ2-7; v_call: TRBV29-1; cdr3_aa: CSPRDSTYEQYF; cdr3_nt: TGCAGCCCTCGGGACAGTACCTACGAGCAGTACTTC
d_call: TRBD1; clone_size: .; j_call: TRBJ1-4; v_call: TRBV5-1; cdr3_aa: CASSLGDRGRWKTVF; cdr3_nt: TGCGCCAGCAGCTTGGGGGACAGGGGGCGGTGGAAAACTGTTTTT
d_call: .; clone_size: many; j_call: TRBJ1-2; v_call: TRBV27; cdr3_aa: CASSKVQGTNYGYTF; cdr3_nt: TGTGCCAGCAGCAAAGTACAGGGTACGAACTATGGCTACACCTTC
d_call: .; clone_size: many; j_call: TRBJ2-3; v_call: TRBV20-1; cdr3_aa: CSAYVGGVGTDTQYF; cdr3_nt: TGCAGTGCCTATGTTGGCGGAGTGGGGACAGATACGCAGTATTTT
d_call: .; clone_size: many; j_call: TRBJ2-1; v_call: TRBV9; cdr3_aa: CASSAGQAVRNEQFF; cdr3_nt: TGTGCCAGCAGCGCAGGTCAGGCAGTTCGGAATGAGCAGTTCTTC
d_call: TRBD2; clone_size: many; j_call: TRBJ2-1; v_call: TRBV2; cdr3_aa: CASSAQASGGANEQFF; cdr3_nt: TGTGCCAGCTCTGCTCAGGCTAGCGGGGGGGCCAATGAGCAGTTCTTC
d_call: .; clone_size: few; j_call: TRBJ1-4; v_call: TRBV12-3/TRBV12-4; cdr3_aa: CASSATATNEKLFF; cdr3_nt: TGTGCCAGCTCTGCGACAGCAACTAATGAAAAACTGTTTTTT
d_call: .; clone_size: many; j_call: TRBJ2-7; v_call: TRBV15; cdr3_aa: CATSTPPGDEQYF; cdr3_nt: TGTGCCACCAGCACCCCCCCCGGGGACGAGCAGTACTTC
d_call: .; clone_size: many; j_call: TRBJ1-2; v_call: TRBV6-2/TRBV6-3; cdr3_aa: CASSYIVGELGYTF; cdr3_nt: TGTGCCAGCAGTTATATCGTCGGGGAACTCGGCTACACCTTC
d_call: TRBD1; clone_size: once; j_call: TRBJ1-6; v_call: TRBV15; cdr3_aa: CATSSWTGVNSPLHF; cdr3_nt: TGTGCCACCAGCAGCTGGACAGGGGTTAATTCACCCCTCCACTTT
d_call: TRBD2; clone_size: many; j_call: TRBJ2-5; v_call: TRBV3-1; cdr3_aa: CASSRGLAGGQYQETQYF; cdr3_nt: TGTGCCAGCAGCCGCGGACTAGCGGGGGGTCAGTACCAAGAGACCCAGTACTTC
d_call: .; clone_size: many; j_call: TRBJ2-1; v_call: TRBV7-2; cdr3_aa: CASSFLGGPYNEQFF; cdr3_nt: TGTGCCAGCAGCTTTCTGGGCGGACCCTACAATGAGCAGTTCTTC
d_call: .; clone_size: many; j_call: TRBJ2-7; v_call: TRBV27; cdr3_aa: CASSHNSVYEQYF; cdr3_nt: TGTGCCAGCAGTCACAATTCCGTCTACGAGCAGTACTTC
d_call: .; clone_size: few; j_call: TRBJ1-1; v_call: TRBV7-8; cdr3_aa: CASSSVLNTEAFF; cdr3_nt: TGTGCCAGCAGCTCGGTCTTGAACACTGAAGCTTTCTTT
d_call: .; clone_size: .; j_call: TRBJ1-2; v_call: TRBV4-2; cdr3_aa: CASSQEFGGYYGYTF; cdr3_nt: TGTGCCAGCAGCCAAGAGTTTGGGGGTTACTATGGCTACACCTTC
d_call: TRBD2; clone_size: .; j_call: TRBJ2-7; v_call: TRBV7-9; cdr3_aa: CASSRGLAGEEQYF; cdr3_nt: TGTGCCAGCAGCCGGGGACTAGCGGGAGAGGAGCAGTACTTC
d_call: .; clone_size: many; j_call: TRBJ2-2; v_call: TRBV6-5; cdr3_aa: CASAKTGGSGELFF; cdr3_nt: TGTGCCAGCGCAAAGACGGGGGGCTCCGGGGAGCTGTTTTTT
d_call: TRBD1; clone_size: many; j_call: TRBJ1-2; v_call: TRBV7-9; cdr3_aa: CASSLQGAYGYTF; cdr3_nt: TGTGCCAGCAGCCTCCAGGGGGCCTATGGCTACACCTTC
d_call: TRBD2; clone_size: many; j_call: TRBJ2-1; v_call: TRBV4-1; cdr3_aa: CASSRPGGDNEQFF; cdr3_nt: TGCGCCAGCAGCCGTCCGGGGGGGGACAATGAGCAGTTCTTC